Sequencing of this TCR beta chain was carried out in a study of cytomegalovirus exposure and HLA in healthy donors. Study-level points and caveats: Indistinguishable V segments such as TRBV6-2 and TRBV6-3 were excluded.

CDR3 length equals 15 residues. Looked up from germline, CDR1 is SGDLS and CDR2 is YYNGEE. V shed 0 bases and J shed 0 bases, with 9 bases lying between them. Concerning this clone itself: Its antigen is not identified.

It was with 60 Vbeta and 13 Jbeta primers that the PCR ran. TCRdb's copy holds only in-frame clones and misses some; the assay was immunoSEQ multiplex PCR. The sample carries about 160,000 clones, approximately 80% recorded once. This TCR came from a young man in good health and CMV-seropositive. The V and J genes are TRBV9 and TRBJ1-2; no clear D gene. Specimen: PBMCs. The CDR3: CASSVGGTTNYGYTF. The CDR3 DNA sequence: TGTGCCAGCAGCGTAGGCGGTACGACTAACTATGGCTACACCTTC.